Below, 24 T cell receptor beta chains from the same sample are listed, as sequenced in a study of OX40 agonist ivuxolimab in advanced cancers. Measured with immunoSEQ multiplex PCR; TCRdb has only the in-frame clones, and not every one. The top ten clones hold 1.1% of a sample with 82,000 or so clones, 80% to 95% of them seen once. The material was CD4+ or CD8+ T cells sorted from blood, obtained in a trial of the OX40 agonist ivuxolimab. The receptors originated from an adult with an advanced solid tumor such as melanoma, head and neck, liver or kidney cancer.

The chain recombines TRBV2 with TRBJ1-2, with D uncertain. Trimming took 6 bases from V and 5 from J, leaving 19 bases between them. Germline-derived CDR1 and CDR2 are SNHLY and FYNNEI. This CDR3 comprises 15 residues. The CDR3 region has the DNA TGTGCCAGCAGCCCGGGCGGCGCGGCTTCGTATGGCTACACCTTC. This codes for CASSPGGAASYGYTF.

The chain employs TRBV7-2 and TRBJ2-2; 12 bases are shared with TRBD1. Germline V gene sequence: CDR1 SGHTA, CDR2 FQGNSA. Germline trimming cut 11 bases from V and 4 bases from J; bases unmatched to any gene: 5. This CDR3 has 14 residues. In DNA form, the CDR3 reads TGTGCCGGCGGGACAGGGGGCAGCACCGGGGAGCTGTTTTTT. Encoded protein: CAGGTGGSTGELFF.

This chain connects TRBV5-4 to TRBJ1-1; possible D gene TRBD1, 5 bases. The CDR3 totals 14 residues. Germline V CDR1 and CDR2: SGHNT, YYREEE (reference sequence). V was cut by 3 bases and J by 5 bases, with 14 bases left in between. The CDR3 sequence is CASSSPGRGTEAFF. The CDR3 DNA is TGTGCCAGCAGCTCCCCAGGGCGAGGGACTGAAGCTTTCTTT.

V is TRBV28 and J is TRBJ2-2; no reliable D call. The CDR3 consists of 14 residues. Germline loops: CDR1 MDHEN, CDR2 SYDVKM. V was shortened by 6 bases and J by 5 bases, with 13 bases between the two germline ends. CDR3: CASSSTVGTGELFF. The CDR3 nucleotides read TGTGCCAGCAGCTCCACCGTCGGGACCGGGGAGCTGTTTTTT.

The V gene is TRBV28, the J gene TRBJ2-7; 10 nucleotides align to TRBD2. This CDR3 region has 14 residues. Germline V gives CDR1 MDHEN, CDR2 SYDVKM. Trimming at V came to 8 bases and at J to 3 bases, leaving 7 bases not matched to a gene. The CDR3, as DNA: TGTGCCAGCTTAAAGGCTAGCGGGGGCTACGAGCAGTACTTC. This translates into CASLKASGGYEQYF.

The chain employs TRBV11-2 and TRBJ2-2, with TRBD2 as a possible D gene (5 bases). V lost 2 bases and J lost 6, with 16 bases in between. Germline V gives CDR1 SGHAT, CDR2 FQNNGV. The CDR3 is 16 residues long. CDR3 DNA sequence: TGTGCCAGCAGCTTACCGGGTCGAGGGATCCCCGGGGAGCTGTTTTTT. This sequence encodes CASSLPGRGIPGELFF. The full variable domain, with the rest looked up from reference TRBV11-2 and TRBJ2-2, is EAGVAQSPRYKIIEKRQSVAFWCNPISGHATLYWYQQILGQGPKLLIQFQNNGVVDDSQLPKDRFSAERLKGVDSTLKIQPAKLEDSAVYLCASSLPGRGIPGELFFGEGSRLTVL.

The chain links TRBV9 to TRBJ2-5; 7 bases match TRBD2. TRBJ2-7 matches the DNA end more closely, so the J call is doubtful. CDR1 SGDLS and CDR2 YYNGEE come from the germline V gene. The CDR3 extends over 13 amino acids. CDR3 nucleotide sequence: TGTGCCAGTCGGGCTAGCGGCTCCTACGAGCAGTACTTC. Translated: CASRASGSYEQYF.

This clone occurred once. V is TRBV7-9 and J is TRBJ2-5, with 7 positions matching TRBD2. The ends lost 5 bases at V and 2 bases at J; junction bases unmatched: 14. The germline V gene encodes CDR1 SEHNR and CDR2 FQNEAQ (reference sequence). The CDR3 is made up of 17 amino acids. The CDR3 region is CASSPAGGGTLQETQYF. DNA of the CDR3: TGTGCCAGCAGCCCCGCCGGCGGGGGAACGCTACAAGAGACCCAGTACTTC.

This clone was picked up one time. Written as DNA, the CDR3 is TGTGCCAGCAGCTTAGGGGGGGTTAGGGATACGCAGTATTTT. Its translation: CASSLGGVRDTQYF. The chain uses TRBV7-9 and TRBJ2-3, with a tentative D call TRBD2 (6 bases). The length of the CDR3 is 14 residues. CDR1 is SEHNR and CDR2 is FQNEAQ in the germline V gene (reference sequence). Trimming left V 1 base short and J 6 bases short, with 11 bases between.

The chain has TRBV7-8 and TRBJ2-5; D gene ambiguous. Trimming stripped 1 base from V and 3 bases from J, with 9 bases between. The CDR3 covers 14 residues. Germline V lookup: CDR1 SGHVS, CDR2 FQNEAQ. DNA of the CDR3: TGTGCCAGCAGCTTAGTGCTGGGGAAAGAGACCCAGTACTTC. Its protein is CASSLVLGKETQYF.

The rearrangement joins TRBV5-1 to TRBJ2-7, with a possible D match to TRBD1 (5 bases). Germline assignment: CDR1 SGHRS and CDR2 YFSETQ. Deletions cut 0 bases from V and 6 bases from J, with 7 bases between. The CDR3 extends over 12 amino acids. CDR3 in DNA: TGCGCCAGCAGCTTGGGTCAGGGCGAGCAGTACTTC. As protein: CASSLGQGEQYF. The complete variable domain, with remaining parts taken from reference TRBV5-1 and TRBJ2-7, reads KAGVTQTPRYLIKTRGQQVTLSCSPISGHRSVSWYQQTPGQGLQFLFEYFSETQRNKGNFPGRFSGRQFSNSRSEMNVSTLELGDSALYLCASSLGQGEQYFGPGTRLTVT.

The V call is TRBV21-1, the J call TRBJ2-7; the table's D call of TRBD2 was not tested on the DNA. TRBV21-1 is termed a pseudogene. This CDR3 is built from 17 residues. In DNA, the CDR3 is TGTGCCAGCAGCCCCCGGCTAGCGGGAGGGCCCAAGAGTGAGCAGTACTTC. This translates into CASSPRLAGGPKSEQYF.

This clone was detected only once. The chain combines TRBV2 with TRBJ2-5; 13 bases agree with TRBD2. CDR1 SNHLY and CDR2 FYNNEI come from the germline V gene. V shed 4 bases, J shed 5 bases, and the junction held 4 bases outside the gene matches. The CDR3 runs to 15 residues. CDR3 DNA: TGTGCCAGCAGTGCTGGACTAGCGGGAGTTGAGACCCAGTACTTC. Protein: CASSAGLAGVETQYF.

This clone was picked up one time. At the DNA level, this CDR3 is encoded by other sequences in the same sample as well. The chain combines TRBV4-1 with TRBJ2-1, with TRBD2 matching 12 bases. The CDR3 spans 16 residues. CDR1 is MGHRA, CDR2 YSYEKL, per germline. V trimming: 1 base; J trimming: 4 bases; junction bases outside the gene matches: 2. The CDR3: CASSQGTSGTYNEQFF. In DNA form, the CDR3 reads TGCGCCAGCAGCCAAGGGACTAGCGGGACTTACAATGAGCAGTTCTTC.

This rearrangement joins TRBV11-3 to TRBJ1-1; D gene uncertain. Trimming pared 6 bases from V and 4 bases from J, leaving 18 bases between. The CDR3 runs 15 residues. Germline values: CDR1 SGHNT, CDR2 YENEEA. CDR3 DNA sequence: TGTGCCAGCAGACTAAAGCAGGAGAGGGCCACTGAAGCTTTCTTT. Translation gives CASRLKQERATEAFF.

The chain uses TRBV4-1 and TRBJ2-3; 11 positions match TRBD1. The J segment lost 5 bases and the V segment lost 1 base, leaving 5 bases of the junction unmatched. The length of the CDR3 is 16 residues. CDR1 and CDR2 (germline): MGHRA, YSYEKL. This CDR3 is CASSQGWTGGKDTQYF. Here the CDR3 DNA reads TGCGCCAGCAGCCAAGGTTGGACAGGGGGCAAAGATACGCAGTATTTT.

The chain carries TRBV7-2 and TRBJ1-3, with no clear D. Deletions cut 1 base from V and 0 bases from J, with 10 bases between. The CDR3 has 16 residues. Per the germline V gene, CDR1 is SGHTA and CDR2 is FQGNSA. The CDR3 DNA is TGTGCCAGCAGCTTAGTTTTAGGCCTCTCTGGAAACACCATATATTTT. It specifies CASSLVLGLSGNTIYF.

The CDR3 bases are TGCAGCGTTGTCGACAGGGGTAACACCTTC. Its protein is CSVVDRGNTF. The chain joins TRBV29-1 to TRBJ1-2, with 8 nucleotides matching TRBD1. Germline-derived CDR1 and CDR2 are SQVTM and ANQGSEA. The junction had 4 bases not matched to a gene; V was cut back by 4 bases and J by 12 bases. The CDR3 consists of 10 residues.

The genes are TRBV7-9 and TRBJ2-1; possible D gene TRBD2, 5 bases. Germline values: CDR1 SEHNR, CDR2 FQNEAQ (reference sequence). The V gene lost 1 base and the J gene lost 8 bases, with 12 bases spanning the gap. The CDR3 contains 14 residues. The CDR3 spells CASSLDGVGDEQFF. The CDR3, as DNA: TGTGCCAGCAGCTTAGACGGGGTTGGGGATGAGCAGTTCTTC.

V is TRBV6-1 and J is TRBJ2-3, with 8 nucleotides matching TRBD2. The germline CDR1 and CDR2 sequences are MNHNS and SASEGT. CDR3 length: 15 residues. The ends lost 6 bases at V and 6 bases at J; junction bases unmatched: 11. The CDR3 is CASRRSGTRTDTQYF. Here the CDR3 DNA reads TGTGCCAGCAGGCGAAGTGGGACTAGGACGGATACGCAGTATTTT.

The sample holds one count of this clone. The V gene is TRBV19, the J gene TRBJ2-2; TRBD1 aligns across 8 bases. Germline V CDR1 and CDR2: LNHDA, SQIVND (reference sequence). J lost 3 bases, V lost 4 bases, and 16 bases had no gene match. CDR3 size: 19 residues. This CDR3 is CASSNNEWTGTGDTGELFF. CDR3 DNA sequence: TGTGCCAGTAGTAACAACGAATGGACAGGGACGGGGGACACCGGGGAGCTGTTTTTT.

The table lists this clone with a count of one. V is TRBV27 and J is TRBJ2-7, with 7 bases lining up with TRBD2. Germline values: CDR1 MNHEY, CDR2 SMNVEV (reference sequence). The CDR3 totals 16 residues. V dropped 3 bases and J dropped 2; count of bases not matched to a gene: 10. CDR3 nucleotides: TGTGCCAGCAGTTTCTCTCGGACTAGGGCAGCCTACGAGCAGTACTTC. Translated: CASSFSRTRAAYEQYF.

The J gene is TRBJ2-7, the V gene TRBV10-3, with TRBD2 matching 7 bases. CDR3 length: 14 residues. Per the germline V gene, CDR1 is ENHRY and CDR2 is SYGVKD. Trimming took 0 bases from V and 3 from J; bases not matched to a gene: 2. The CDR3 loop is CAISESGGDYEQYF. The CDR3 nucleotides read TGTGCCATCAGTGAGTCTGGGGGGGACTACGAGCAGTACTTC.

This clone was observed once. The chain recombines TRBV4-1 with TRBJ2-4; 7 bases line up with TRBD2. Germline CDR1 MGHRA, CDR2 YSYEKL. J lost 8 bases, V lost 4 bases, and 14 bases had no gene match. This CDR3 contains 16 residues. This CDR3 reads CASSPGGTKFEDIQYF. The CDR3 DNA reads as TGCGCCAGCAGCCCTGGGGGGACTAAGTTCGAGGACATTCAGTACTTC.